The TCR beta chain under discussion was sequenced for a study of graft-versus-host responses after intestinal transplantation. Across the study: Transplant recipients had multivisceral, liver-intestinal, or isolated intestinal grafts. Among the recipients, all got anti-thymocyte globulin induction and then tacrolimus and steroids for about 3 years. Regarding the study as a whole: Within allografts, high graft-versus-host to host-versus-graft clonal ratios were seen among patients with graft-donor T cell macrochimerism. Some GvH clones were seen earlier in gut or blood, suggesting intestinal origin.

V lost 2 bases to trimming and J lost 0 bases, with 20 bases between them. CDR3 length equals 18 residues. Germline V gene sequence: CDR1 SGHRS, CDR2 YFSETQ. Points on this clone: The antigen is unknown.

Produced via immunoSEQ multiplex PCR; TCRdb's table is partial and in-frame only. The data show about 100,000 clones, roughly 87% seen once. This chain joins TRBV5-1 and TRBJ1-2, with unresolved D. The sequenced sample was unstimulated CD4+ T cells sorted from spleen or lymph node cells, obtained before transplant. The receptor was isolated from a human donor who was the organ donor for an intestinal transplant. The CDR3 DNA is TGCGCCAGCAGCTTCACTATTTTGGCGCGGGAAGCTAACTATGGCTACACCTTC. This sequence encodes CASSFTILAREANYGYTF.